Each of the 30 T cell receptor beta chains below was sequenced from the same sample in a study of OX40 agonist ivuxolimab in advanced cancers. The assay was immunoSEQ multiplex PCR, and TCRdb's table has in-frame clones only and misses some. The sample lists some 99,000 clones, approximately 94% seen once, with more than 0.15% in the top ten. This material consisted of CD4+ or CD8+ T cells sorted from blood, taken in a trial of the OX40 agonist ivuxolimab. The receptors were gathered from an adult with an advanced solid tumor such as melanoma, head and neck, liver or kidney cancer.

The J gene is TRBJ1-1, the V gene TRBV5-1; D is unresolved. V was pared by 3 bases and J by 0 bases, with 9 bases between. The CDR3 consists of 14 residues. In germline, CDR1 is SGHRS, CDR2 YFSETQ. The CDR3 sequence: CASSSRTLNTEAFF. CDR3 DNA sequence: TGCGCCAGCAGCTCACGAACACTGAACACTGAAGCTTTCTTT.

The V gene is TRBV5-6, the J gene TRBJ2-7; 12 bases align to TRBD2. The CDR3 extends over 16 amino acids. The germline CDR1 and CDR2 sequences are SGHDT and YYEEEE. V lost 4 bases and J lost 3; bases outside the gene matches: 8. Here the CDR3 reads CASSHTLLAGGYEQYF. The CDR3 nucleotides read TGTGCCAGCAGCCACACCCTACTAGCGGGAGGCTACGAGCAGTACTTC.

The J gene is TRBJ2-1, the V gene TRBV18; D is undetermined. Trimming took 3 bases from V and 12 from J, leaving 15 bases between them. This CDR3 region has 13 residues. Germline V CDR1 and CDR2: KGHSH, LQKENI. Written as DNA, the CDR3 is TGTGCCAGCTCACCCAACGGCCCCAGTGGGCAGTTCTTC. The encoded protein is CASSPNGPSGQFF.

The chain is built from TRBV27 and TRBJ2-2; D is possibly TRBD1 (5 bases). The germline V gene has CDR1 MNHEY and CDR2 SMNVEV (reference sequence). The ends were cut back, 3 bases at V and 0 bases at J, with 11 bases in the middle. The CDR3 consists of 16 residues. The CDR3 sequence: CASSFAGLTNTGELFF. The CDR3 coding sequence is TGTGCCAGCAGTTTCGCAGGGCTTACGAACACCGGGGAGCTGTTTTTT.

V and J are TRBV30 and TRBJ1-5; perhaps TRBD1 as D (5 bases). V was trimmed by 2 bases and J by 4 bases, leaving 15 bases between them. This CDR3 contains 15 residues. Looked up from germline, CDR1 is GTSNPN and CDR2 is SVGIG (reference sequence). The CDR3 bases are TGTGCCTGGAGTTTGGGACCCAGGTCGAATCAGCCCCAGCATTTT. Translation gives CAWSLGPRSNQPQHF.

The chain combines TRBV5-5 with TRBJ1-4; D is undetermined. The CDR3 runs to 15 residues. CDR1 and CDR2 (germline): SGHKS, YYEKEE (reference sequence). Trimming shortened V by 4 bases and J by 7 bases, and 17 bases separated the two germline ends. In DNA form, the CDR3 reads TGTGCCAGCAGCCCCACGGGATTTAACGTTGAAAAACTGTTTTTT. This translates into CASSPTGFNVEKLFF.

This rearrangement joins TRBV7-2 to TRBJ2-1; D is possibly TRBD1 (6 bases). The CDR3 runs to 15 residues. The V gene lost 1 base and the J gene lost 3 bases, with 10 bases spanning the gap. The germline V gene encodes CDR1 SGHTA and CDR2 FQGNSA. The CDR3 protein is CASSLGGTNYNEQFF. CDR3 in DNA: TGTGCCAGCAGCTTAGGGGGGACAAACTACAATGAGCAGTTCTTC.

The chain recombines TRBV11-2 with TRBJ1-5; D is uncertain. V shed 6 bases and J shed 7 bases, with 16 bases lying between them. Per the germline V gene, CDR1 is SGHAT and CDR2 is FQNNGV. CDR3 length equals 14 residues. As DNA, the CDR3 is TGTGCCAGCAGTCGCCGACAAAATGGGCAGCCCCAGCATTTT. Its translation is CASSRRQNGQPQHF.

This sequence joins TRBV30 and TRBJ1-1, with D possibly TRBD1 on 6 matching bases. The CDR3 contains 15 residues. Between the trimmed V and J ends, which lost 4 bases and 4 bases, there was a span of 19 bases. The germline gives CDR1 GTSNPN, CDR2 SVGIG (reference sequence). The DNA of the CDR3 is TGTGCCTGGATTCCGCCTCCGTGGGGGCGCACTGAAGCTTTCTTT. Its protein product is CAWIPPPWGRTEAFF. The full variable domain, rest sourced from reference TRBV30 and TRBJ1-1, is SQTIHQWPATLVQPVGSPLSLECTVEGTSNPNLYWYRQAAGRGLQLLFYSVGIGQISSEVPQNLSASRPQDRQFILSSKKLLLSDSGFYLCAWIPPPWGRTEAFFGQGTRLTVV.

This chain links TRBV5-6 with TRBJ1-2, with D hard to call. Between the trimmed V and J ends, which lost 0 bases and 7 bases, there was a span of 13 bases. CDR1 and CDR2 from the germline V gene are SGHDT and YYEEEE. This CDR3 has 14 residues. The CDR3, as DNA: TGTGCCAGCAGCTTGGGCGGACGGAGCGGTGGCTACACCTTC. The encoded protein is CASSLGGRSGGYTF.

The chain links TRBV4-1 to TRBJ1-2; D possibly corresponds to TRBD1 (5 bases). From germline, CDR1 is MGHRA and CDR2 YSYEKL. Deletions cut 6 bases from V and 3 bases from J, with 8 bases between. The CDR3 runs 12 residues. This CDR3 is CASRGEHYGYTF. CDR3 sequence (DNA): TGCGCCAGCAGAGGGGAACACTATGGCTACACCTTC.

The gene calls are TRBV7-2 and TRBJ1-3; unclear D gene. CDR1 SGHTA and CDR2 FQGNSA come from the germline V gene. V dropped 1 base and J dropped 0 bases, with 7 bases sitting between them. The length of the CDR3 is 15 residues. As DNA, the CDR3 is TGTGCCAGCAGCTTAGTACAGAGCTCTGGAAACACCATATATTTT. This gives the protein CASSLVQSSGNTIYF. The complete variable domain, with remaining parts taken from reference TRBV7-2 and TRBJ1-3, reads GAGVSQSPSNKVTEKGKDVELRCDPISGHTALYWYRQSLGQGLEFLIYFQGNSAPDKSGLPSDRFSAERTGGSVSTLTIQRTQQEDSAVYLCASSLVQSSGNTIYFGEGSWLTVV.

The chain has TRBV4-3 and TRBJ2-7, with TRBD2 matching over 12 bases. The CDR3 consists of 18 residues. The germline V gene encodes CDR1 LGHNA and CDR2 YSLEER. Trimming cost V 0 bases and J 5 bases; bases outside gene matches: 11. CDR3 nucleotides: TGCGCCAGCAGCCAAGATTGGTTGGCTAGCGGGGGGGCACACGAGCAGTACTTC. It specifies CASSQDWLASGGAHEQYF.

The V gene is TRBV19, the J gene TRBJ1-3; 7 nucleotides line up with TRBD1. The V segment lost 10 bases and the J segment 4 bases; nucleotides outside the gene matches: 22. The CDR3 totals 18 residues. Germline V gives CDR1 LNHDA, CDR2 SQIVND (reference sequence). The CDR3, as DNA: TGTGCCACCAGGAAAGGAACAGGGGAACTCAGAGGAGGAAACACCATATATTTT. Translating gives CATRKGTGELRGGNTIYF.

The V and J genes are TRBV19 and TRBJ1-1, with 8 bases fitting TRBD1. V gave up 2 bases and J gave up 3 bases; unmatched junction bases: 5. CDR3 size: 15 residues. Per the germline V gene, CDR1 is LNHDA and CDR2 is SQIVND (reference sequence). The CDR3 sequence: CASSISGTGDTEAFF. The CDR3 region has the DNA TGTGCCAGTAGTATATCCGGGACAGGTGACACTGAAGCTTTCTTT. The variable domain in full, completed from reference TRBV19 and TRBJ1-1, reads DGGITQSPKYLFRKEGQNVTLSCEQNLNHDAMYWYRQDPGQGLRLIYYSQIVNDFQKGDIAEGYSVSREKKESFPLTVTSAQKNPTAFYLCASSISGTGDTEAFFGQGTRLTVV.

Here the CDR3 reads CASSTRLAGSYEQYF. CDR3 in DNA: TGTGCCAGCAGCACCCGGCTAGCGGGTTCCTACGAGCAGTACTTC. The genes are TRBV7-2 and TRBJ2-7, with 8 bases aligning to TRBD2. CDR3 length equals 15 residues. V trimming: 5 bases; J trimming: 1 base; junction bases outside the gene matches: 7. CDR1 SGHTA and CDR2 FQGNSA come from the germline V gene.

This chain joins TRBV5-5 and TRBJ2-1; 12 nucleotides line up with TRBD2. The CDR3 runs 16 residues. The germline V gene encodes CDR1 SGHKS and CDR2 YYEKEE (reference sequence). Trimming took 4 bases from V and 5 from J; bases not matched to a gene: 7. DNA of the CDR3: TGTGCCAGCAGCCGTAGACTAGCGGGGGCTAACAATGAGCAGTTCTTC. This codes for CASSRRLAGANNEQFF.

V usage is TRBV18 and J usage is TRBJ2-7; 9 bases agree with TRBD1. This CDR3 has 14 amino acids. V gave up 3 bases and J gave up 4 bases; unmatched junction bases: 4. The germline V gene has CDR1 KGHSH and CDR2 LQKENI. The CDR3 loop reads CASSPADRGYEQYF. The CDR3 nucleotides read TGTGCCAGCTCACCGGCGGACAGGGGATACGAGCAGTACTTC.

The chain recombines TRBV10-3 with TRBJ2-3; 8 positions match TRBD2. The CDR3 sequence is 15 residues long. Unmatched junction bases numbered 7, after V lost 0 bases and J lost 8 bases. CDR1 and CDR2 (germline): ENHRY, SYGVKD. The DNA of the CDR3 is TGTGCCATCAGTGAGTCGGCAGCGGGGGCGGGTACGCAGTATTTT. Translated, it gives CAISESAAGAGTQYF.

The gene calls are TRBV9 and TRBJ1-1; 8 bases map to TRBD1. V lost 4 bases and J lost 5; bases outside the gene matches: 4. The CDR3 contains 13 residues. CDR1 is SGDLS and CDR2 is YYNGEE in the germline V gene. The CDR3 sequence: CASSPRTGTEAFF. CDR3 DNA sequence: TGTGCCAGCAGCCCTCGGACAGGGACTGAAGCTTTCTTT.

In regard to this clone: A read error may account for a junction end that differs from germline. The same CDR3 is also encoded by other DNA sequences in this sample. This chain uses TRBV4-1 with TRBJ1-5; 8 nucleotides agree with TRBD1. CDR1 is MGHRA and CDR2 is YSYEKL in the germline V gene. The CDR3 loop spans 17 amino acids. The chain's CDR3 is CASSQGRGRGVDQPQHF. CDR3 coding DNA: TGCGCCAGCAGCCAGGGCAGGGGGCGAGGGGTCGATCAGCCCCAACATTTT.

This chain links TRBV19 with TRBJ1-1; D possibly corresponds to TRBD1 (6 bases). The V end lost 11 bases, the J end lost 4 bases, and 17 bases lay between the germline ends. Germline V gene lookup returns CDR1 LNHDA and CDR2 SQIVND (reference sequence). The CDR3 covers 13 residues. This chain's CDR3 is CAGRSPGATEAFF. For the CDR3, the DNA is TGTGCCGGGCGGTCCCCGGGGGCCACTGAAGCTTTCTTT.

This chain uses TRBV19 with TRBJ2-1, with D perhaps matching TRBD2 (6 bases). Trimming took off 3 bases at V and 4 bases at J, with 19 bases between the two ends. CDR3 length equals 17 residues. The germline V gene has CDR1 LNHDA and CDR2 SQIVND (reference sequence). CDR3 sequence reads: CASSISGSHVAYNEQFF. CDR3 sequence (DNA): TGTGCCAGTAGTATTTCCGGGAGTCATGTAGCTTACAATGAGCAGTTCTTC.

The count of this clone is one. The chain has TRBV4-3 and TRBJ2-5; D remains unclear. Germline V gene lookup returns CDR1 LGHNA and CDR2 YSLEER. Trimming took 1 base from V and 4 from J, leaving 10 bases between them. The CDR3 has 14 amino acids. CDR3 sequence reads: CASSQVIPGETQYF. As DNA, the CDR3 is TGCGCCAGCAGCCAAGTCATACCTGGAGAGACCCAGTACTTC.

This clone was observed once. The same CDR3 is also encoded by other DNA sequences in this sample. The rearrangement joins TRBV18 to TRBJ1-3, with D uncertain. The ends were cut back, 0 bases at V and 0 bases at J, with 6 bases in the middle. The CDR3 contains 15 residues. The germline CDR1 and CDR2 sequences are KGHSH and LQKENI. In nucleotides, the CDR3 is TGTGCCAGCTCACCACCGGGCAGCTCTGGAAACACCATATATTTT. Protein sequence: CASSPPGSSGNTIYF. The full variable domain, in which reference TRBV18 and TRBJ1-3 provide the parts outside the CDR3, is NAGVMQNPRHLVRRRGQEARLRCSPMKGHSHVYWYRQLPEEGLKFMVYLQKENIIDESGMPKERFSAEFPKEGPSILRIQQVVRGDSAAYFCASSPPGSSGNTIYFGEGSWLTVV.

The chain has TRBV7-8 and TRBJ2-1; 10 bases are shared with TRBD1. CDR1 and CDR2 from the germline V gene are SGHVS and FQNEAQ. The CDR3 is 15 residues long. With 5 bases clipped from V and 6 bases from J, the junction kept 7 bases outside the gene matches. The chain's CDR3 is CASSPRDRGANEQFF. DNA of the CDR3: TGTGCCAGCAGCCCCCGGGACAGGGGTGCCAATGAGCAGTTCTTC.

The rearrangement uses TRBV7-2 and TRBJ1-2; unclear D gene. The germline gives CDR1 SGHTA, CDR2 FQGNSA. There are 13 residues in the CDR3. The ends were cut back, 2 bases at V and 4 bases at J, with 8 bases in the middle. The CDR3 is CASSLRYGYGYTF. The CDR3 DNA is TGTGCCAGCAGCTTAAGATATGGCTATGGCTACACCTTC.

The genes are TRBV28 and TRBJ1-2, with 10 nucleotides matching TRBD1. Germline V gene lookup returns CDR1 MDHEN and CDR2 SYDVKM. There are 15 residues in the CDR3. J lost 3 bases, V lost 1 base, and 2 bases had no gene match. This chain's CDR3 is CASSLSGQGYYGYTF. The CDR3 nucleotides are TGTGCCAGCAGTTTATCGGGACAGGGGTACTATGGCTACACCTTC.

This sequence joins TRBV27 and TRBJ1-2; D possibly corresponds to TRBD1 (6 bases). The germline V gene encodes CDR1 MNHEY and CDR2 SMNVEV (reference sequence). This CDR3 has 14 residues. Trimming took 6 bases from V and 8 from J, leaving 19 bases between them. The CDR3 DNA reads as TGTGCCAGCAGCTCCGTGATGGGGGCGCGGGGCTACACCTTC. Translating it yields CASSSVMGARGYTF.

CDR3 region: CASRTGVGTEAFF. DNA of the CDR3: TGTGCCAGTCGGACAGGGGTAGGAACTGAAGCTTTCTTT. The genes are TRBV19 and TRBJ1-1; the match to TRBD1 covers 9 bases. Germline lookup yields CDR1 LNHDA and CDR2 SQIVND (reference sequence). The CDR3 runs to 13 residues. The J segment lost 5 bases and the V segment lost 8 bases, leaving 6 bases of the junction unmatched.